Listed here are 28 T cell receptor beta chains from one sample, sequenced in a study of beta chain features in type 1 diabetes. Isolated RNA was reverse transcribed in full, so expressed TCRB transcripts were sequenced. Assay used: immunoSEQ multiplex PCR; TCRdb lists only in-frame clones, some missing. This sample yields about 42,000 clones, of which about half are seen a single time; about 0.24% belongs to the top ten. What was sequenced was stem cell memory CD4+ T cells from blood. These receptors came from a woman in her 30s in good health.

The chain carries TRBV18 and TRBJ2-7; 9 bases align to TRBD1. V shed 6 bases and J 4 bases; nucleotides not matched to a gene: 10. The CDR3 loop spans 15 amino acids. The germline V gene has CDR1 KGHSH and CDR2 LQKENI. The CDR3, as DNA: TGTGCCAGCTCGCCGGGACAGGGTGTTACTTACGAGCAGTACTTC. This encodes CASSPGQGVTYEQYF.

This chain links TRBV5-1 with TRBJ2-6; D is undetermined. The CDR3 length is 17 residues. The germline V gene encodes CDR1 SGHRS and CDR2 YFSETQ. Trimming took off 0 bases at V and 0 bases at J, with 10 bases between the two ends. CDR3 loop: CASSLAVVSSGANVLTF. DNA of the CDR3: TGCGCCAGCAGCTTGGCGGTGGTTAGCTCTGGGGCCAACGTCCTGACTTTC.

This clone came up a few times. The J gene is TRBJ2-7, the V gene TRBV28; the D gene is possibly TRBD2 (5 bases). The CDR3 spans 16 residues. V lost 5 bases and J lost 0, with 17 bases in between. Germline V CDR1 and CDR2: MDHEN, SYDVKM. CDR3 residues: CASSGERESVSYEQYF. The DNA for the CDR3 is TGTGCCAGCAGTGGGGAAAGGGAGTCGGTCTCCTACGAGCAGTACTTC.

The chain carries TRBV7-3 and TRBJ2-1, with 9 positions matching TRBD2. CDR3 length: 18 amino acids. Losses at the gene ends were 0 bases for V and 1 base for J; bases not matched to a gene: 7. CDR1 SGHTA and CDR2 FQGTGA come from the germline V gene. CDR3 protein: CASSLTYLAGASYNEQFF. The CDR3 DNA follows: TGTGCCAGCAGCTTAACGTATTTAGCGGGAGCTTCCTACAATGAGCAGTTCTTC. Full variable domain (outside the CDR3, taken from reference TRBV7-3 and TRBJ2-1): GAGVSQTPSNKVTEKGKYVELRCDPISGHTALYWYRQSLGQGPEFLIYFQGTGAADDSGLPNDRFFAVRPEGSVSTLKIQRTERGDSAVYLCASSLTYLAGASYNEQFFGPGTRLTVL.

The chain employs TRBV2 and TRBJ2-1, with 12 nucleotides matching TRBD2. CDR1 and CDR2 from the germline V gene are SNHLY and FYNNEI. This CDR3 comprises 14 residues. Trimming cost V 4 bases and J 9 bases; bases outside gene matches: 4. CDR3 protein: CASSVLLAGGEQFF. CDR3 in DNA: TGTGCCAGCAGTGTGCTACTAGCGGGAGGTGAGCAGTTCTTC.

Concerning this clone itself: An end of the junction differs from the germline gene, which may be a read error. CDR3 nucleotide sequence: TGTGCCAGCACCTTAGAGCTACTAGCGGGAGTGGGTTGGTCCTACAATGAGCAGTTCTTC. Translated: CASTLELLAGVGWSYNEQFF. The genes are TRBV11-2 and TRBJ2-1, with 11 bases that match TRBD2. Germline values: CDR1 SGHAT, CDR2 FQNNGV. The CDR3 spans 20 residues.

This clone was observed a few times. For the CDR3, the DNA is TGTGCCAGCAGCTTTCCGGTTAACTATGGCTACACCTTC. Amino acids: CASSFPVNYGYTF. J is TRBJ1-2 and V is TRBV11-2; unclear D gene. Trimming removed 3 bases from V and 1 base from J, with 6 bases in between. Germline CDR1 SGHAT, CDR2 FQNNGV. This CDR3 contains 13 residues.

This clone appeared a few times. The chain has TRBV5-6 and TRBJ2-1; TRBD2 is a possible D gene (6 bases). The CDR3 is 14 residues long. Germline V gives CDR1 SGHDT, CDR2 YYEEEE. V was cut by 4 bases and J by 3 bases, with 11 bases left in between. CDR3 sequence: CASSAPGLYNEQFF. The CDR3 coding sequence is TGTGCCAGCAGCGCACCGGGACTCTACAATGAGCAGTTCTTC. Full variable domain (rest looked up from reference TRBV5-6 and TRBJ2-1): DAGVTQSPTHLIKTRGQQVTLRCSPKSGHDTVSWYQQALGQGPQFIFQYYEEEERQRGNFPDRFSGHQFPNYSSELNVNALLLGDSALYLCASSAPGLYNEQFFGPGTRLTVL.

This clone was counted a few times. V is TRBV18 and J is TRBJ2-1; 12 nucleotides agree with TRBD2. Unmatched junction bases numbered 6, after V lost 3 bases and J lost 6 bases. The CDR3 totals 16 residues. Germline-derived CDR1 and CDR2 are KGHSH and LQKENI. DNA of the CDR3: TGTGCCAGCTCACCCCCGACTAGCGGGAGCCGCAATGAGCAGTTCTTC. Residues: CASSPPTSGSRNEQFF.

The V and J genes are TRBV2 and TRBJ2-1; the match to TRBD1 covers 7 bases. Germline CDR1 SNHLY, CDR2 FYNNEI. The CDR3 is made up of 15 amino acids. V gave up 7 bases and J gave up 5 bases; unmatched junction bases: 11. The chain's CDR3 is CASILTGTANNEQFF. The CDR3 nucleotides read TGTGCCAGCATATTGACCGGGACAGCCAACAATGAGCAGTTCTTC.

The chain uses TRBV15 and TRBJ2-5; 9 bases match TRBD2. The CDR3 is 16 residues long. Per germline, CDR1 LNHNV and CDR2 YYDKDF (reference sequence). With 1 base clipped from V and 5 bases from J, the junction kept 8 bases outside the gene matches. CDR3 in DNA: TGTGCCACCAGCAGAGGGGCGGGAGGGCCTAGGGAGACCCAGTACTTC. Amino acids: CATSRGAGGPRETQYF. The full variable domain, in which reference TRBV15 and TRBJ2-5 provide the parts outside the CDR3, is DAMVIQNPRYQVTQFGKPVTLSCSQTLNHNVMYWYQQKSSQAPKLLFHYYDKDFNNEADTPDNFQSRRPNTSFCFLDIRSPGLGDTAMYLCATSRGAGGPRETQYFGPGTRLLVL.

CDR3 region: CASSQGGSFQETQYF. CDR3 DNA sequence: TGTGCCAGCAGTCAAGGGGGCTCCTTCCAAGAGACCCAGTACTTC. The chain uses TRBV28 and TRBJ2-5; TRBD1 agrees at 7 bases. With V trimmed by 5 bases and J by 1 base, 7 bases remained unmatched. This CDR3 region has 15 residues. Germline V gene sequence: CDR1 MDHEN, CDR2 SYDVKM.

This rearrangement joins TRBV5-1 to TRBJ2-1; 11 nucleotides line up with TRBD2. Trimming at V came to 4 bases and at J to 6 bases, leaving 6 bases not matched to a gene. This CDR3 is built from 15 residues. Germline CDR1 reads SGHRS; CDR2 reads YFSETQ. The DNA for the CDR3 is TGCGCCAGCAGCCCACTAGCGGGAGCTGTCAATGAGCAGTTCTTC. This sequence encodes CASSPLAGAVNEQFF.

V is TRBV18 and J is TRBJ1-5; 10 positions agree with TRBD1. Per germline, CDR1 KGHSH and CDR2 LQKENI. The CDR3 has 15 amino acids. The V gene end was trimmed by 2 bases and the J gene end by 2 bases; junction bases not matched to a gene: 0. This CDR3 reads CASSPGQGGNQPQHF. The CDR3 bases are TGTGCCAGCTCACCAGGACAGGGGGGCAATCAGCCCCAGCATTTT.

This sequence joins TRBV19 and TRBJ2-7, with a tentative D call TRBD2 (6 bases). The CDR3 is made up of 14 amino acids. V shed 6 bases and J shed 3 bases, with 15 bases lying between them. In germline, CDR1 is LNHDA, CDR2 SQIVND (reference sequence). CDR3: CASSNSGQYYEQYF. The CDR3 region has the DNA TGTGCCAGTAGCAATAGCGGACAATACTACGAGCAGTACTTC.

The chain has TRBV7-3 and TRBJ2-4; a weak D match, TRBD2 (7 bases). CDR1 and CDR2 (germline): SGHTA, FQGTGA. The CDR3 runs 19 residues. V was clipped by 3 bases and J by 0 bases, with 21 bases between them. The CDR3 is CASSLGGGQPILAKNIQYF. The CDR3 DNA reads TGTGCCAGCAGCTTGGGAGGGGGACAACCTATCTTAGCCAAAAACATTCAGTACTTC.

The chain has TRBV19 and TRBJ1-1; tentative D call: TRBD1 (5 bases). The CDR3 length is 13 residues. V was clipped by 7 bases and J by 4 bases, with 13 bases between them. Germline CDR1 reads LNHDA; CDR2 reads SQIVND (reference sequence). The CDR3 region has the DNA TGTGCCAGTACCCCCCTCGGGGGCACTGAAGCTTTCTTT. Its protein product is CASTPLGGTEAFF.

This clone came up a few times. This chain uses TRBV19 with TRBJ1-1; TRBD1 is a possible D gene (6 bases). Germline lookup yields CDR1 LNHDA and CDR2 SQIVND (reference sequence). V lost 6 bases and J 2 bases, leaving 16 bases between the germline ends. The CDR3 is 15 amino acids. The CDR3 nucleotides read TGTGCCAGTAGGAAGCCTTCGGGGACAAACACTGAAGCTTTCTTT. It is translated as CASRKPSGTNTEAFF.

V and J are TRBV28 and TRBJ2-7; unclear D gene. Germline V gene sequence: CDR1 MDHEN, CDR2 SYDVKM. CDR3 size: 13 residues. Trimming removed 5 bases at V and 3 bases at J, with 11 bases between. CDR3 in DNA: TGTGCCAGCAGTGTTCCAGATAACTACGAGCAGTACTTC. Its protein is CASSVPDNYEQYF.

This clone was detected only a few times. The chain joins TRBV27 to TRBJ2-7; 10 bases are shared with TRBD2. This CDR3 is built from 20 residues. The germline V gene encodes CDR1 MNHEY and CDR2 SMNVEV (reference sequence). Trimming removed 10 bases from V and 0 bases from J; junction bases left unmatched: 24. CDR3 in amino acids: CAKETGIKKRLAGNSYEQYF. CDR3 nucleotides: TGTGCCAAAGAGACAGGGATAAAGAAACGACTAGCGGGTAACTCCTACGAGCAGTACTTC.

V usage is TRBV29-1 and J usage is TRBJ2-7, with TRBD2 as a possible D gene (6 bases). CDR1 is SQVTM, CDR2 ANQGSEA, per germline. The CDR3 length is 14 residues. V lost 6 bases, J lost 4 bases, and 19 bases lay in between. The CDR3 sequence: CSVAGPTLQYEQYF. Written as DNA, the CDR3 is TGCAGCGTCGCGGGACCGACCCTTCAATACGAGCAGTACTTC.

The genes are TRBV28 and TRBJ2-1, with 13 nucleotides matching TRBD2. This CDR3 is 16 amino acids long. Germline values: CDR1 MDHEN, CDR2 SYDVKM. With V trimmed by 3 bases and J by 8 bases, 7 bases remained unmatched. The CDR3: CASSLGLAGPEDEQFF. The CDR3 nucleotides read TGTGCCAGCAGTTTGGGACTAGCGGGACCGGAGGATGAGCAGTTCTTC.

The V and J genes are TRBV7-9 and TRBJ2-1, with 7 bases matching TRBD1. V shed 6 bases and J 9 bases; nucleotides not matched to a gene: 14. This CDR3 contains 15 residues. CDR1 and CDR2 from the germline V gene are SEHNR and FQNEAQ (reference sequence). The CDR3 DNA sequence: TGTGCCAGCAGTTTAACAGGGGCTATCTACGGTGAGCAGTTCTTC. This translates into CASSLTGAIYGEQFF.

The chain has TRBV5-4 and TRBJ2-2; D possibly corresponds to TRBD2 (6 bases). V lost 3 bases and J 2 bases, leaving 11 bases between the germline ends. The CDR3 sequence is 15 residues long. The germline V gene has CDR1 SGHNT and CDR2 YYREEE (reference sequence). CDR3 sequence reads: CASSSGLSNTGELFF. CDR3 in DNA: TGTGCCAGCAGCTCGGGACTGAGTAACACCGGGGAGCTGTTTTTT.

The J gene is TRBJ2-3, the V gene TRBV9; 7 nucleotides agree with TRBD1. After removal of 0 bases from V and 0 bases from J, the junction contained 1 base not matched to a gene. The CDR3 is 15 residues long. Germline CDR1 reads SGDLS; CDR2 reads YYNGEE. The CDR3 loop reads CASSVEGQSTDTQYF. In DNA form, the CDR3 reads TGTGCCAGCAGCGTAGAGGGACAGAGCACAGATACGCAGTATTTT. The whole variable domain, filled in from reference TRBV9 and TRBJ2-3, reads DSGVTQTPKHLITATGQRVTLRCSPRSGDLSVYWYQQSLDQGLQFLIQYYNGEERAKGNILERFSAQQFPDLHSELNLSSLELGDSALYFCASSVEGQSTDTQYFGPGTRLTVL.

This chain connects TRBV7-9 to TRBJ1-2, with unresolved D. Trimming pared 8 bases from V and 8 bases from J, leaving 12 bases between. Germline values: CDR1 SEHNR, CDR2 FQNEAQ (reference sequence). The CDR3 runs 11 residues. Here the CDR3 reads CASEVGSGYTF. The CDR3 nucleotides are TGTGCCAGCGAGGTAGGGAGCGGCTACACCTTC.

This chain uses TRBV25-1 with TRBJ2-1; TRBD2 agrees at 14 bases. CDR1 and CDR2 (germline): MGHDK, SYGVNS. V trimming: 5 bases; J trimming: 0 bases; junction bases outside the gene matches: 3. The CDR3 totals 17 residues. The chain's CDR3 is CASSPGTSGSSYNEQFF. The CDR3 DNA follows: TGTGCCAGCAGTCCGGGGACTAGCGGGAGCTCCTACAATGAGCAGTTCTTC.

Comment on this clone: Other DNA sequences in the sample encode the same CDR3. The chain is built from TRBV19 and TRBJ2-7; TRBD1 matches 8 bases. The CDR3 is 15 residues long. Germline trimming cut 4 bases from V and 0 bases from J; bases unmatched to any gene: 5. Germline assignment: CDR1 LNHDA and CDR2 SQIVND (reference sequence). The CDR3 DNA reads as TGTGCCAGTAGTACCGGGACAGGTTCCTCCTACGAGCAGTACTTC. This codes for CASSTGTGSSYEQYF.